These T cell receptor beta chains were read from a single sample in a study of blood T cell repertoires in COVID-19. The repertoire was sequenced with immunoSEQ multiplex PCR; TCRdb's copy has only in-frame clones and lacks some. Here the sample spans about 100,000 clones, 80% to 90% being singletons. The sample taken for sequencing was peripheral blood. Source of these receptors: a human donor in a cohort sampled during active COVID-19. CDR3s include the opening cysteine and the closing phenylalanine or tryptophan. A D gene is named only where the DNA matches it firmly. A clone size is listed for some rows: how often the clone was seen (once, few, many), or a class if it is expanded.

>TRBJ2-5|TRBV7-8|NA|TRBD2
TGTGCCAGCAGCTTAGTCGGTAGCGGGAGCCTAGGAGAGACCCAGTACTTC
CASSLVGSGSLGETQYF
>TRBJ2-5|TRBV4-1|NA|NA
TGCGCCAGCAGCCAAGTACAGGGAGTCGAGACCCAGTACTTC
CASSQVQGVETQYF
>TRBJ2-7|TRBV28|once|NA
TGTGCCAGCACCAACCCTGGGGCAAACGAGCAGTACTTC
CASTNPGANEQYF
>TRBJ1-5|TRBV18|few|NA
TGTGCCAGCTCACCACCGAGACCGGGGGGTAAAGATAGCAATCAGCCCCAGCATTTT
CASSPPRPGGKDSNQPQHF
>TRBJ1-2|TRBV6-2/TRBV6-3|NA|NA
TGTGCCAGCAGCCAAAGAAGAACCAGGGGCGTACCCTACGGCTACACCTTC
CASSQRRTRGVPYGYTF
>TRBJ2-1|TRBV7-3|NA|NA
TGTGCCAGCAGCAGGGACTTCGCCCTACCCAATGAGCAGTTCTTC
CASSRDFALPNEQFF
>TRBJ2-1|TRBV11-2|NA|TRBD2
TGTGCCAGCAGCTTGGGTAGCGGGAGGACCGGTGAGCAGTTCTTC
CASSLGSGRTGEQFF
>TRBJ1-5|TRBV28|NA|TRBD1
TGTGCCAGCAGACAATATTCGGTTCTGGGACAGGCAAGCAATCAGCCCCAGCATTTT
CASRQYSVLGQASNQPQHF
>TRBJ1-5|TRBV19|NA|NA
TGTGCCAGTAGTCGGGTGGGCAATCAGCCCCAGCATTTT
CASSRVGNQPQHF
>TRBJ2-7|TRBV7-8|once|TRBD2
TGTGCCAGCAGCTTAGAGACTAGCCCGAGCTCCTACGAGCAGTACTTC
CASSLETSPSSYEQYF
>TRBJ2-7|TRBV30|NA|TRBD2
TGTGCCCAATCTGGACTAGCGGGGATCGAGCAGTACTTC
CAQSGLAGIEQYF
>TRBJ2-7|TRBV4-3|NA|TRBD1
TGCGCCAGCAGCCAAGGTCGGCCGGGACAGGTTTACGAGCAGTACTTC
CASSQGRPGQVYEQYF
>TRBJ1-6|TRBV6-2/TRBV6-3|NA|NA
TGTGCCAGCAGCCCTGACAGTTCCAACCTTTATAATTCACCCCTCCACTTT
CASSPDSSNLYNSPLHF
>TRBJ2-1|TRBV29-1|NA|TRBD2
TGCAGCGTTGGGTCCGCGGGAGGCTCCTACAATGAGCAGTTCTTC
CSVGSAGGSYNEQFF
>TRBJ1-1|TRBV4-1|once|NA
TGCGCCAGCAGCCCAACACAGGGTGCAAACGGAGCTGAAGCTTTCTTT
CASSPTQGANGAEAFF
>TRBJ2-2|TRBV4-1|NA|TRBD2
TGCGCCAGCAGCCAAGTTCCCGGGACTAGCGGGAGCCGGAACTCCGGGGAGCTGTTTTTT
CASSQVPGTSGSRNSGELFF
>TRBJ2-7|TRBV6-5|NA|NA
TGTGCCAGCATTGGCCGCCCAGGCGTATCCTACGAGCAGTACTTC
CASIGRPGVSYEQYF
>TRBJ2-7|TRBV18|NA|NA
TGTGCCAGCTCACCCAAAGACAGTTTCGACGAGCAGTACTTC
CASSPKDSFDEQYF
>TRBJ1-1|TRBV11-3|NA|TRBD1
TGTGCCAGCAATAACAGGGGGGACACTGAAGCTTTCTTT
CASNNRGDTEAFF
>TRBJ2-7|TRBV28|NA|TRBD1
TGTGCCAGCAGTTTTCATCTTCGGGACAGGGGATACGAGCAGTACTTC
CASSFHLRDRGYEQYF
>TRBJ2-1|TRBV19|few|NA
TGTGCCAGCCTACCGACGGGACTTAATTACAATGAGCAGTTCTTC
CASLPTGLNYNEQFF
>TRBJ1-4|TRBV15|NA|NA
TGTGCCACCAGCAGAGATCTGGGGGCCTATGAAAAACTGTTTTTT
CATSRDLGAYEKLFF
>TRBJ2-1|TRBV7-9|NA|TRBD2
TGTGCCAGCAGCTTAAGCGGGAGCCCTCACAATGAGCAGTTCTTC
CASSLSGSPHNEQFF
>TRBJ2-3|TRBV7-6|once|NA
TGTGCCAGCAGCTCCCCCAGCGGGTTCACAGATACGCAGTATTTT
CASSSPSGFTDTQYF
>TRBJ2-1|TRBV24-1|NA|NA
TGTGCCACCAGTGACCCCCCGTTTGGGACTGGGGGCAATGAGCAGTTCTTC
CATSDPPFGTGGNEQFF